A selection of T cell receptor beta chains follows, all from one sample in a study of cytomegalovirus exposure and HLA in healthy donors. Sequencing used immunoSEQ multiplex PCR; TCRdb keeps in-frame clones, though not all of them. The ten top clones account for less than 3.5%, within a sample of 95,000 to 150,000 clones. The sequenced sample consisted of PBMCs. The receptors come from a man aged 25-45 years in good health and CMV-seronegative. Each CDR3 is given with its conserved first and last residue. D genes are given only for firm matches. Clone size is shown for a subset of rows, as once, few, many or a class of expanded clone.

abundance,d_gene,j_gene,v_gene,CDR3aa,CDR3nt
.,TRBD1,TRBJ1-1,TRBV10-3,CAISDKKRGGNTEAFF,TGTGCCATCAGTGATAAAAAAAGAGGGGGCAACACTGAAGCTTTCTTT
.,.,TRBJ2-5,TRBV6-5,CASSYSTQAQETQYF,TGTGCCAGCAGTTACTCCACCCAGGCGCAAGAGACCCAGTACTTC
.,.,TRBJ1-1,TRBV6-5,CASATELNTEAFF,TGTGCCAGTGCGACAGAGTTGAACACTGAAGCTTTCTTT
.,.,TRBJ2-3,TRBV2,CASSEGRGQYF,TGTGCCAGCAGTGAAGGCAGGGGGCAGTATTTT
.,.,TRBJ1-5,TRBV19,CASSIEPREDLGPQHF,TGTGCCAGTAGTATCGAGCCAAGGGAGGATTTAGGACCCCAGCATTTT
.,TRBD1,TRBJ1-2,TRBV28,CASSLRQGAWGYTF,TGTGCCAGCAGTTTAAGACAGGGGGCCTGGGGCTACACCTTC
.,TRBD1,TRBJ2-1,TRBV28,CASSSGRTGDWANEQFF,TGTGCCAGCAGTTCCGGAAGGACAGGGGATTGGGCGAATGAGCAGTTCTTC
.,.,TRBJ1-1,TRBV28,CASRLPGERNTEAFF,TGTGCCAGCAGACTCCCGGGAGAGCGGAACACTGAAGCTTTCTTT
.,TRBD2,TRBJ2-3,TRBV5-1,CASRSAGGSGKDTQYF,TGCGCCAGCCGCTCCGCGGGCGGGAGTGGCAAAGATACGCAGTATTTT
.,TRBD1,TRBJ1-5,TRBV19,CASRLLDRPNQPQHF,TGTGCCAGTAGACTTCTGGACAGGCCCAATCAGCCCCAGCATTTT
medium-sized,.,TRBJ1-3,TRBV7-9,CASSLVSGTTGNTIYF,TGTGCCAGCAGCTTAGTATCTGGGACAACTGGAAACACCATATATTTT
.,.,TRBJ1-1,TRBV5-1,CASSLGEGNTEAFF,TGCGCCAGCAGCTTGGGGGAGGGGAACACTGAAGCTTTCTTT
.,.,TRBJ2-7,TRBV5-1,CASSPAGVLGSEQYF,TGCGCCAGCAGCCCCGCAGGAGTTCTGGGGAGCGAGCAGTACTTC
.,.,TRBJ1-3,TRBV28,CASGEGGRGNTIYF,TGTGCCAGCGGGGAGGGGGGACGCGGAAACACCATATATTTT
.,.,TRBJ1-3,TRBV7-9,CASSTRAAAGGLRNTIYF,TGTGCCAGCAGCACTAGGGCCGCCGCGGGGGGCTTACGAAACACCATATATTTT
.,.,TRBJ1-1,TRBV30,CAWVGEMNTEAFF,TGTGCCTGGGTGGGAGAAATGAACACTGAAGCTTTCTTT
.,TRBD1,TRBJ2-5,TRBV5-1,CASSFSGGVPKETQYF,TGCGCCAGCAGCTTTTCAGGGGGCGTCCCGAAAGAGACCCAGTACTTC
medium-sized,.,TRBJ1-5,TRBV7-9,CASSFWGRGLISNQPQHF,TGTGCCAGCAGCTTCTGGGGTCGGGGGTTGATAAGCAATCAGCCCCAGCATTTT
.,TRBD1,TRBJ2-7,TRBV5-6,CASSFWTGSISYEQYF,TGTGCCAGCAGCTTTTGGACAGGCTCCATCTCCTACGAGCAGTACTTC
.,.,TRBJ1-1,TRBV6-6,CASSYPRGGEDTEAFF,TGTGCCAGCAGTTACCCTCGTGGAGGGGAAGACACTGAAGCTTTCTTT
.,.,TRBJ2-7,TRBV12-1,CASSLEGAGSYEQYF,TGTGCCAGCAGCCTGGAGGGGGCCGGATCCTACGAGCAGTACTTC
.,TRBD1,TRBJ2-7,TRBV7-2,CASSKRQGFYEQYF,TGTGCCAGCAGCAAGAGACAGGGCTTCTACGAGCAGTACTTC
.,.,TRBJ1-2,TRBV28,CASTPGLTNYGYTF,TGTGCCAGCACCCCAGGGCTCACTAACTATGGCTACACCTTC
.,.,TRBJ2-7,TRBV6-5,CASSPSSGIEEQYF,TGTGCCAGCTCTCCTTCTTCCGGGATAGAGGAGCAGTACTTC
.,.,TRBJ1-3,TRBV19,CASSTNRDSGNTIYF,TGTGCCAGTAGCACTAACAGGGACTCTGGAAACACCATATATTTT
.,TRBD2,TRBJ2-7,TRBV5-1,CASSVIAGGNYEQYF,TGCGCCAGCAGCGTGATAGCGGGAGGGAACTACGAGCAGTACTTC
.,.,TRBJ2-6,TRBV2,CASELVSGANVLTF,TGTGCCAGTGAACTAGTCTCTGGGGCCAACGTCCTGACTTTC
.,.,TRBJ2-7,TRBV28,CASRPTSYFFYEQYF,TGTGCCAGCAGACCTACTAGCTATTTCTTCTACGAGCAGTACTTC
.,TRBD2,TRBJ2-7,TRBV6-5,CASSRSGENYEQYF,TGTGCCAGCAGTCGTAGCGGGGAGAACTACGAGCAGTACTTC
.,.,TRBJ2-5,TRBV6-1,CASSESQGFEETQYF,TGTGCCAGCAGTGAAAGTCAGGGGTTTGAAGAGACCCAGTACTTC
.,.,TRBJ2-5,TRBV4-3,CASSQDEWETQYF,TGCGCCAGCAGCCAAGATGAGTGGGAGACCCAGTACTTC
.,.,TRBJ2-3,TRBV10-3,CAMGGSTDTQYF,TGTGCCATGGGCGGGAGCACAGATACGCAGTATTTT
.,TRBD1,TRBJ1-3,TRBV6-5,CASSLTGGEEDTIYF,TGTGCCAGCAGTTTGACAGGGGGCGAGGAGGACACCATATATTTT
.,.,TRBJ2-1,TRBV5-4,CASSAGGLSSYNEQFF,TGTGCCAGCAGCGCGGGCGGGCTCAGCTCCTACAATGAGCAGTTCTTC
.,.,TRBJ1-6,TRBV5-1,CASSLTSGTAGDSPLHF,TGCGCCAGCAGCTTAACATCTGGGACGGCGGGGGATTCACCCCTCCACTTT
.,.,TRBJ2-5,TRBV15,CATSRGDRAEETQYF,TGTGCCACCAGCAGAGGTGATAGAGCGGAAGAGACCCAGTACTTC
.,TRBD1,TRBJ2-1,TRBV4-1,CASSQENRQGNEQFF,TGCGCCAGCAGCCAAGAGAATCGACAGGGCAATGAGCAGTTCTTC
.,TRBD1,TRBJ1-1,TRBV15,CATSRAGGSTEAFF,TGTGCCACCAGCAGAGCAGGGGGCTCGACTGAAGCTTTCTTT
.,TRBD2,TRBJ2-3,TRBV19,CASSIIAGNADTQYF,TGTGCCAGTAGTATCATAGCGGGAAATGCAGATACGCAGTATTTT
.,.,TRBJ1-2,TRBV7-9,CASSLAQQAPPPYGYTF,TGTGCCAGCAGCTTAGCGCAACAGGCGCCTCCACCATATGGCTACACCTTC
.,.,TRBJ1-1,TRBV28,CASSTAGIMNTEAFF,TGTGCCAGCAGTACGGCAGGGATTATGAACACTGAAGCTTTCTTT
.,.,TRBJ2-3,TRBV7-9,CASSRTERSTDTQYF,TGTGCCAGCAGTCGTACGGAGCGAAGCACAGATACGCAGTATTTT
.,.,TRBJ2-5,TRBV27,CASRQSQGNGETQYF,TGTGCCAGCAGGCAATCACAGGGAAATGGGGAGACCCAGTACTTC
.,.,TRBJ2-3,TRBV7-3,CASSLGGPSTDTQYF,TGTGCCAGCAGCTTAGGTGGCCCGAGCACAGATACGCAGTATTTT
.,.,TRBJ2-2,TRBV29-1,CSVVSPRPGQGSGELFF,TGCAGCGTTGTGTCCCCTCGGCCGGGTCAGGGATCCGGGGAGCTGTTTTTT